This passage covers 9 T cell receptor beta chains from one sample sequenced in a study of blood T cell repertoires in COVID-19. TCRdb keeps only in-frame clones here, not all; method: immunoSEQ multiplex PCR. The sample includes about 130,000 clones, approximately 80% of them seen just once. The source material was peripheral blood. All receptors come from a woman between 50 and 59 years old with acute or convalescent COVID-19.

The J gene is TRBJ2-2, the V gene TRBV5-1, with 8 nucleotides matching TRBD1. CDR1 and CDR2 from the germline V gene are SGHRS and YFSETQ. CDR3 length: 16 residues. The junction had 4 bases not matched to a gene; V was cut back by 2 bases and J by 1 base. In DNA form, the CDR3 reads TGCGCCAGCAGCTTCCGACAGGGGAGGAACACCGGGGAGCTGTTTTTT. It translates to CASSFRQGRNTGELFF.

A few counts support this clone. CDR3 bases: TGTGCCAGCAGTGTGGGACCTCAACTAGCCCCAATAAAGCAGTATTTT. Its protein product is CASSVGPQLAPIKQYF. The chain couples TRBV6-1 to TRBJ2-3; perhaps TRBD2 as D (6 bases). The CDR3 consists of 16 residues. Trimming removed 4 bases from V and 11 bases from J, with 25 bases in between. Germline V CDR1 and CDR2: MNHNS, SASEGT.

There are a few counts of this clone. The rearrangement joins TRBV11-1 to TRBJ1-1; TRBD1 matches at 7 bases. CDR1 and CDR2 from the germline V gene are SGHAT and FQDESV (reference sequence). This CDR3 is 15 amino acids long. J was trimmed by 4 bases and V by 2 bases; bases with no gene match: 7. This CDR3 is CASSLIGGVGTEAFF. CDR3 bases: TGTGCCAGCAGCTTAATAGGGGGCGTGGGCACTGAAGCTTTCTTT.

This clone was recorded a few times. The chain is built from TRBV11-3 and TRBJ1-1; TRBD1 matches 7 bases. The CDR3 is made up of 14 amino acids. The V and J ends lost 1 base and 2 bases, in that order; junction bases with no gene match: 1. The germline CDR1 and CDR2 sequences are SGHNT and YENEEA. CDR3 bases: TGTGCCAGCAGCTTAGGACAGGGAAACACTGAAGCTTTCTTT. Translation: CASSLGQGNTEAFF.

V usage is TRBV14 and J usage is TRBJ1-1; 8 positions match TRBD1. Germline loops: CDR1 SGHDN, CDR2 FVKESK. CDR3 length: 15 amino acids. V was pared by 2 bases and J by 4 bases, with 6 bases of the junction left unmatched. The CDR3 DNA reads as TGTGCCAGCAGCCAACAGGGGGCATCGACCACTGAAGCTTTCTTT. This translates into CASSQQGASTTEAFF.

The V call is TRBV4-1, the J call TRBJ1-2, with D tentatively TRBD1 (5 bases). This CDR3 has 15 amino acids. Trimming removed 0 bases from V and 4 bases from J, with 12 bases in between. Germline V gene lookup returns CDR1 MGHRA and CDR2 YSYEKL. For the CDR3, the DNA is TGCGCCAGCAGCCAAGATTTTGGGGCAGCCTATGGCTACACCTTC. Protein: CASSQDFGAAYGYTF.

V is TRBV12-3 or TRBV12-4 and J is TRBJ2-7; D remains ambiguous. Trimming took off 6 bases at V and 4 bases at J, with 10 bases between the two ends. CDR3 length equals 12 residues. The CDR3 DNA reads as TGTGCCAGCAGCCGCGGCCCTTACGAGCAGTACTTC. Translating it yields CASSRGPYEQYF.

The J gene is TRBJ1-6, the V gene TRBV10-2; TRBD1 matches 7 bases. Germline V gives CDR1 WSHSY, CDR2 SAAADI. The CDR3 sequence is 13 residues long. V was clipped by 9 bases and J by 8 bases; unmatched bases: 7. The CDR3 is CASTGTAYSPLHF. CDR3 bases: TGCGCCAGTACCGGGACAGCTTATTCACCCCTCCACTTT.

The chain has TRBV19 and TRBJ1-4; 9 nucleotides agree with TRBD1. Germline CDR1 is LNHDA and CDR2 is SQIVND (reference sequence). The CDR3 totals 16 residues. Losses at the gene ends were 5 bases for V and 5 bases for J; bases not matched to a gene: 9. CDR3 bases: TGTGCCAGTAGTTTGACCTACAGGGGGCCAAATGAAAAACTGTTTTTT. The encoded protein is CASSLTYRGPNEKLFF.